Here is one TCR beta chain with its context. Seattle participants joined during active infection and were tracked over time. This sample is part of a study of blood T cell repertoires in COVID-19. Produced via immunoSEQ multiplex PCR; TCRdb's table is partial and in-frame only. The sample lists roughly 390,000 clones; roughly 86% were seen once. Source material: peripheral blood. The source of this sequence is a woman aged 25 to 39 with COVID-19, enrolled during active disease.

The CDR3 loop reads CDTTRGVQPQHF. In DNA, the CDR3 is TGTGATACGACTCGGGGGGTTCAGCCCCAGCATTTT. This sequence joins TRBV21-1 and TRBJ1-5. TRBV21-1 is listed as a pseudogene. CDR3 length: 12 residues.